These T cell receptor beta chains were read from a single sample in a study of Graves' ophthalmopathy and Graves' hyperthyroidism. TCRdb recomputed calls from the multiplex PCR reads with MiXCR, one row per CDR3 protein. The sample holds about 480,000 distinct CDR3 sequences, approximately 15% seen once. Sequencing was carried out using blood. These receptors were collected from a woman aged 25 to 39 with Graves' ophthalmopathy. Each CDR3 is given with its conserved first and last residue. D genes are given only for firm matches. Part of the rows lack a size; the others show once, few, many or a class for expanded clones.

CDR3	DNA	size	V	J	D
CASSFVRIGHEQYF	TGTGCCAGCAGTTTTGTCCGCATTGGCCACGAGCAGTACTTC	many	TRBV28	TRBJ2-7	-
CSVRETQYF	TGCAGTGTTCGAGAGACCCAGTACTTC	many	TRBV20-1	TRBJ2-5	-
CASSLTGLGYEQYF	TGTGCCAGCAGCTTGACAGGGTTGGGCTACGAGCAGTACTTC	few	TRBV7-2	TRBJ2-7	TRBD1
CASSVTRQGLGNEQFF	TGTGCCAGCAGTGTAACGCGGCAGGGGCTAGGTAATGAGCAGTTCTTC	few	TRBV2	TRBJ2-1	-
CASSRGDPGGAGYGYTF	TGTGCCAGCAGCCGTGGGGACCCAGGGGGCGCTGGGTATGGCTACACCTTC	-	TRBV6-1	TRBJ1-2	TRBD1
CASRVAPDGSNEPQHF	TGCGCCAGCAGGGTGGCCCCGGACGGGAGCAATGAGCCCCAGCATTTT	-	TRBV5-1	TRBJ1-5	-
CASSSPTANYGYTF	TGTGCCAGCAGCTCCCCGACAGCTAACTATGGCTACACCTTC	-	TRBV7-9	TRBJ1-2	-
CATSAGPGTGELFF	TGTGCCACCAGTGCAGGACCGGGGACCGGGGAGCTGTTTTTT	many	TRBV15	TRBJ2-2	-
CASTVRVAPYEQYF	TGTGCCAGCACCGTGAGGGTGGCCCCCTACGAGCAGTACTTC	many	TRBV13	TRBJ2-7	-
CASSLEPSGDYEQYF	TGTGCCAGCAGCTTAGAACCTAGCGGCGATTACGAGCAGTACTTC	-	TRBV13	TRBJ2-7	TRBD2
CASRSTSGENTGELFF	TGTGCCAGCAGGTCCACTAGCGGAGAAAACACCGGGGAGCTGTTTTTT	few	TRBV12-3/TRBV12-4	TRBJ2-2	TRBD2
CSAGQGLNSPLHF	TGCAGCGCGGGACAGGGTCTTAATTCACCCCTCCACTTT	many	TRBV29-1	TRBJ1-6	TRBD1
CASSLDSTGLEETQYF	TGTGCCAGCAGCTTAGATTCGACCGGACTAGAAGAGACCCAGTACTTC	many	TRBV11-3	TRBJ2-5	TRBD2
CASSQDYSGYTF	TGCGCCAGCAGCCAAGATTATAGTGGCTACACCTTC	many	TRBV4-1	TRBJ1-2	-
CASSTALNQPQHF	TGTGCCAGCAGCACAGCCTTGAATCAGCCCCAGCATTTT	-	TRBV28	TRBJ1-5	-
CASSEEGDTYEQYF	TGTGCCAGCAGTGAAGAGGGGGACACCTACGAGCAGTACTTC	many	TRBV6-1	TRBJ2-7	-
CAIRGSAGNYGYTF	TGTGCCATCAGAGGCTCGGCTGGGAACTATGGCTACACCTTC	many	TRBV10-3	TRBJ1-2	-
CASSQLQGDSYNSPLHF	TGTGCCAGCAGCCAACTACAGGGGGACTCCTATAATTCACCCCTCCACTTT	-	TRBV14	TRBJ1-6	TRBD1
CASSPDSLASPLHF	TGTGCCAGCTCACCAGACAGCCTCGCCTCACCCCTCCACTTT	many	TRBV18	TRBJ1-6	-